Shown below are 9 T cell receptor beta chains from a single sample sequenced in a study of metastatic and nonmetastatic thyroid tumors (dated by TCRdb to the early 2020s). None of the patients had been given any treatment before thyroid surgery. Libraries came from PCR. The run used an Illumina HiSeq 4000. The public reads were quality trimmed at Q25 with fastp and then assembled into clones with MiXCR by TCRdb, keeping productive beta chains. Counted in this sample were roughly 32,000 clones; roughly 7.1% of them appeared once. The ten largest clones take up around 44% of the sample. The sequencing sample was made of blood. The receptors stem from a female donor with papillary thyroid cancer or a benign thyroid nodule (not recorded which). Some clones in this sample may be carry-over from other donors' samples.

This clone occurred many times. The chain employs TRBV20-1 and TRBJ1-2; TRBD1 might be the D (6 bases). This CDR3 contains 14 residues. The V gene lost 2 bases and the J gene lost 8 bases, with 18 bases spanning the gap. Germline loops: CDR1 DFQATT, CDR2 SNEGSKA (reference sequence). The DNA for the CDR3 is TGCAGTGCTAGAACCGGTCAGGGGTCAGGCGGCTACACCTTC. It specifies CSARTGQGSGGYTF.

This clone was observed many times. This chain joins TRBV3-1 and TRBJ1-1; maybe TRBD1 (5 bases). Germline V gene sequence: CDR1 LGHDT, CDR2 YNNKEL (reference sequence). The CDR3 has 14 amino acids. Between the trimmed V and J ends, which lost 6 bases and 4 bases, there was a span of 15 bases. CDR3 nucleotides: TGTGCCAGCAGTGGGAGGGGAGGGATCACTGAAGCTTTCTTT. Translation gives CASSGRGGITEAFF.

This clone occurred many times. Within the sample, other DNA sequences also encode this same CDR3. The chain joins TRBV24-1 to TRBJ2-3; a weak D match, TRBD1 (5 bases). CDR1 is KGHDR and CDR2 is SFDVKD in the germline V gene. The CDR3 runs to 15 residues. V was clipped by 6 bases and J by 0 bases, with 12 bases between them. CDR3: CATSHQGSSTDTQYF. The CDR3 region has the DNA TGTGCCACCAGTCACCAGGGATCTAGCACAGATACGCAGTATTTT.

In its sample, this clone was seen many times. The chain has TRBV14 and TRBJ2-1; TRBD2 might be the D (6 bases). Germline CDR1 and CDR2: SGHDN and FVKESK. The CDR3 consists of 18 residues. V was cut by 1 base and J by 11 bases, with 27 bases left in between. The CDR3 here is CASSQGYRSRDSARKQFF. CDR3 sequence (DNA): TGTGCCAGCAGCCAAGGTTATAGGTCGCGGGACTCGGCCAGAAAGCAGTTCTTC.

This clone was detected ten times or more. The chain joins TRBV18 to TRBJ1-6; D possibly corresponds to TRBD1 (5 bases). This CDR3 region has 13 residues. V was clipped by 2 bases and J by 6 bases, with 5 bases between them. Per germline, CDR1 KGHSH and CDR2 LQKENI. CDR3 region: CASSPGTNSPLHF. The CDR3 coding sequence is TGTGCCAGCTCACCAGGGACTAATTCACCCCTCCACTTT.

As to this clone: A much larger clone differs by one base, so this may be a read error. V is TRBV7-9 and J is TRBJ2-5; the D gene is possibly TRBD1 (6 bases). This CDR3 comprises 15 residues. CDR1 and CDR2 from the germline V gene are SEHNR and FQNEAQ (reference sequence). This CDR3 reads CASSSRGQIQETRYF. The DNA for the CDR3 is TGTGCCAGCAGCTCTCGAGGACAGATCCAAGAGACCCGGTACTTC.

This clone was found many times. The chain couples TRBV5-4 to TRBJ2-1, with TRBD2 matching over 12 bases. CDR3 length: 15 amino acids. Germline trimming cut 2 bases from V and 7 bases from J; bases unmatched to any gene: 4. Germline loops: CDR1 SGHNT, CDR2 YYREEE (reference sequence). The CDR3 reads CASSFPSGRGNEQFF. The CDR3 nucleotides read TGTGCCAGCAGCTTCCCTAGCGGGAGGGGGAATGAGCAGTTCTTC.

As to this clone: A read error may produce the germline difference seen at one junction end. Within the sample, other DNA sequences also encode this same CDR3. The rearrangement joins TRBV7-6 to TRBJ2-1; TRBD2 aligns across 7 bases. Germline loops: CDR1 SGHVS, CDR2 FNYEAQ. This CDR3 spans 18 amino acids. The CDR3 DNA follows: TGTGCTAGCAGCTTAGGAGGTTCTAGCGGTAGGGCCTTGGATGAGCAGTTCTTC. This translates into CASSLGGSSGRALDEQFF.

This clone was counted at least ten times. It may be a read error: a sequence one base away is much more abundant. Distinct nucleotide sequences in the sample also encode this CDR3. The chain's CDR3 is CASRGRRAFYEQYF. For the CDR3, the DNA is TGTGCCAGCAGGGGACGGAGGGCCTTCTACGAGCAGTACTTC. The V call is TRBV12-3 or TRBV12-4, the J call TRBJ2-7, with a tentative D call TRBD2 (6 bases). The germline V and J ends were trimmed by 6 bases and 3 bases, with 15 bases remaining between them. The CDR3 runs to 14 residues.